These 11 T cell receptor beta chains came from one sample sequenced in a study of Graves' ophthalmopathy and Graves' hyperthyroidism. TCR beta CDR3 regions were amplified from RNA transcripts. An opening RT-PCR round employed HTBI primers and preceded a second-round multiplex PCR. MiXCR was run by TCRdb on the multiplex PCR reads, yielding one entry per CDR3 protein. The sample carries around 26,000 distinct CDR3 sequences, about half recorded once. Sequencing was carried out using peripheral blood. All receptors come from an adult woman with stable Graves' hyperthyroidism.

The rearrangement uses TRBV9 and TRBJ2-2, with TRBD2 matching 9 bases. This CDR3 is 13 amino acids long. The V and J ends lost 5 bases and 4 bases, in that order; junction bases with no gene match: 0. Germline V lookup: CDR1 SGDLS, CDR2 YYNGEE. The CDR3 protein is CASSSGSTGELFF. The CDR3 DNA follows: TGTGCCAGCAGTAGCGGGAGCACCGGGGAGCTGTTTTTT. Variable domain in full (rest from reference TRBV9 and TRBJ2-2): DSGVTQTPKHLITATGQRVTLRCSPRSGDLSVYWYQQSLDQGLQFLIQYYNGEERAKGNILERFSAQQFPDLHSELNLSSLELGDSALYFCASSSGSTGELFFGEGSRLTVL.

The chain links TRBV25-1 to TRBJ1-5; D is uncertain. The CDR3 is 14 residues long. Germline values: CDR1 MGHDK, CDR2 SYGVNS. Trimming removed 4 bases from V and 0 bases from J, with 7 bases in between. CDR3 protein: CASSAQSSNQPQHF. The CDR3 DNA follows: TGTGCCAGCAGTGCCCAATCTAGCAATCAGCCCCAGCATTTT.

By its share, this clonotype is medium-sized. J is TRBJ1-6 and V is TRBV19; D may be TRBD1 (5 bases). The CDR3 spans 15 residues. V shed 4 bases and J shed 10 bases, with 17 bases lying between them. Germline values: CDR1 LNHDA, CDR2 SQIVND (reference sequence). CDR3 nucleotides: TGTGCCAGTAGTAGCTCCAGGGAAGGGGAATCACCCCTCCACTTT. Translating gives CASSSSREGESPLHF. The whole variable domain, filled in from reference TRBV19 and TRBJ1-6, reads DGGITQSPKYLFRKEGQNVTLSCEQNLNHDAMYWYRQDPGQGLRLIYYSQIVNDFQKGDIAEGYSVSREKKESFPLTVTSAQKNPTAFYLCASSSSREGESPLHFGNGTRLTVT.

This clonotype was observed many times. The chain couples TRBV2 to TRBJ2-7; D call uncertain. Germline lookup yields CDR1 SNHLY and CDR2 FYNNEI. The length of the CDR3 is 13 residues. V was pared by 2 bases and J by 3 bases, with 8 bases between. This CDR3 is CASSEYRGYEQYF. CDR3 DNA sequence: TGTGCCAGCAGTGAATACAGAGGCTACGAGCAGTACTTC.

The sample holds many counts of this clonotype. The chain links TRBV6-5 to TRBJ2-1, with 12 positions matching TRBD2. Germline-derived CDR1 and CDR2 are MNHEY and SVGAGI. The junction had 4 bases not matched to a gene; V was cut back by 6 bases and J by 4 bases. There are 15 residues in the CDR3. The CDR3 bases are TGTGCCAGCAGCCGAGGGACTAGCGGGTACAATGAGCAGTTCTTC. Amino acid sequence: CASSRGTSGYNEQFF.

This clonotype has at least ten counts. The V call is TRBV19, the J call TRBJ2-1; 8 positions match TRBD2. V trimming: 3 bases; J trimming: 4 bases; junction bases outside the gene matches: 11. The CDR3 contains 17 residues. Germline lookup yields CDR1 LNHDA and CDR2 SQIVND (reference sequence). The chain's CDR3 is CASSMEYTSGPYNEQFF. The CDR3 nucleotides read TGTGCCAGTAGTATGGAATATACTAGCGGTCCATACAATGAGCAGTTCTTC.

Relative to its sample, this clonotype is medium-sized (0.01 to 0.1%). The chain carries TRBV6-5 and TRBJ2-7; no firm D call. Trimming removed 6 bases from V and 4 bases from J, with 10 bases in between. From germline, CDR1 is MNHEY and CDR2 SVGAGI. The CDR3 extends over 12 amino acids. In DNA form, the CDR3 reads TGTGCCAGCAGACCCGACACATACGAGCAGTACTTC. Amino acids: CASRPDTYEQYF.

This clonotype was counted ten times or more. V gene TRBV4-2 combines with J gene TRBJ2-1, with 14 bases fitting TRBD2. CDR1 is LGHNA and CDR2 is YNFKEQ in the germline V gene. V lost 3 bases to trimming and J lost 4 bases; unmatched junction nucleotides: 5. The CDR3 sequence is 17 residues long. CDR3 nucleotide sequence: TGTGCCAGCAGCCAGGGGACTAGCGGGAGCTGGTACAATGAGCAGTTCTTC. The encoded protein is CASSQGTSGSWYNEQFF.

This clonotype was found many times. This chain joins TRBV6-4 and TRBJ2-7, with D uncertain. Germline CDR1 reads MRHNA; CDR2 reads SNTAGT. The CDR3 spans 14 residues. The V gene lost 8 bases and the J gene lost 0 bases, with 14 bases spanning the gap. Written as DNA, the CDR3 is TGTGCCAGCGGAACAAGCGCGTACTCCTACGAGCAGTACTTC. Encoded protein: CASGTSAYSYEQYF.

This clonotype came up many times. Given a much more abundant clone one base away, this may be a read error. J is TRBJ2-5 and V is TRBV13, with a tentative D call TRBD2 (7 bases). The CDR3 sequence is 15 residues long. The V gene lost 4 bases and the J gene lost 5 bases, with 17 bases spanning the gap. Looked up from germline, CDR1 is PRHDT and CDR2 is FYEKMQ (reference sequence). The CDR3 DNA reads TGTGCCAGCAGCTCGCGGCGGGGGCCATGGGAGACCCAGTACTTC. Amino acid sequence: CASSSRRGPWETQYF.

This clonotype came up once. The chain employs TRBV5-1 and TRBJ2-1; D is uncertain. The CDR3 spans 13 residues. The V gene's germline CDR1 is SGHRS and CDR2 YFSETQ. V gave up 4 bases and J gave up 7 bases, with 12 bases separating them. This CDR3 reads CASSKTTENEQFF. CDR3 nucleotides: TGCGCCAGCAGCAAAACGACGGAAAATGAGCAGTTCTTC.